These 4 T cell receptor beta chains came from one sample sequenced in a study of OX40 agonist ivuxolimab in advanced cancers. Some clones are missing from TCRdb's copy, which holds only in-frame ones; the method was immunoSEQ multiplex PCR. The sample records about 81,000 clones, 88% being singletons. Sequencing used CD4+ or CD8+ T cells sorted from blood, obtained in a trial of the OX40 agonist ivuxolimab. Receptors were obtained from an adult with an advanced solid tumor such as melanoma, head and neck, liver or kidney cancer.

CDR3 sequence reads: CASGGAGYNEQFF. CDR3 DNA: TGTGCCAGCGGGGGGGCTGGGTACAATGAGCAGTTCTTC. V usage is TRBV7-9 and J usage is TRBJ2-1; TRBD2 might be the D (7 bases). The V and J ends lost 8 bases and 4 bases respectively, with 12 bases between them. The CDR3 consists of 13 residues. CDR1 and CDR2 from the germline V gene are SEHNR and FQNEAQ (reference sequence).

The gene calls are TRBV19 and TRBJ2-1, with 11 bases lining up with TRBD2. J gave up 4 bases and V 5 bases, and 4 bases lay outside the gene matches. CDR1 and CDR2 (germline): LNHDA, SQIVND (reference sequence). The CDR3 sequence is 15 residues long. CDR3 residues: CASSLGTSGYNEQFF. In nucleotides, the CDR3 is TGTGCCAGTAGTCTCGGGACTAGCGGATACAATGAGCAGTTCTTC. The full variable domain, in which reference TRBV19 and TRBJ2-1 provide the parts outside the CDR3, is DGGITQSPKYLFRKEGQNVTLSCEQNLNHDAMYWYRQDPGQGLRLIYYSQIVNDFQKGDIAEGYSVSREKKESFPLTVTSAQKNPTAFYLCASSLGTSGYNEQFFGPGTRLTVL.

J is TRBJ2-2 and V is TRBV5-5, with unresolved D. Germline V lookup: CDR1 SGHKS, CDR2 YYEKEE (reference sequence). V dropped 4 bases and J dropped 3 bases, with 19 bases sitting between them. The CDR3 runs to 17 residues. The CDR3 sequence: CASSPTLRRTDTGELFF. In nucleotides, the CDR3 is TGTGCCAGCAGCCCAACCTTGAGGAGAACGGACACCGGGGAGCTGTTTTTT.

This clone was picked up a small number of times. The gene calls are TRBV5-6 and TRBJ1-3; D gene uncertain. The V end was cut by 2 bases, the J end by 1 base, with 16 bases between. CDR3 length: 17 amino acids. Germline CDR1 SGHDT, CDR2 YYEEEE. CDR3 DNA sequence: TGTGCCAGCAGCTTCGGAAGGACCTCGCTTTCTGGAAACACCATATATTTT. It translates to CASSFGRTSLSGNTIYF.